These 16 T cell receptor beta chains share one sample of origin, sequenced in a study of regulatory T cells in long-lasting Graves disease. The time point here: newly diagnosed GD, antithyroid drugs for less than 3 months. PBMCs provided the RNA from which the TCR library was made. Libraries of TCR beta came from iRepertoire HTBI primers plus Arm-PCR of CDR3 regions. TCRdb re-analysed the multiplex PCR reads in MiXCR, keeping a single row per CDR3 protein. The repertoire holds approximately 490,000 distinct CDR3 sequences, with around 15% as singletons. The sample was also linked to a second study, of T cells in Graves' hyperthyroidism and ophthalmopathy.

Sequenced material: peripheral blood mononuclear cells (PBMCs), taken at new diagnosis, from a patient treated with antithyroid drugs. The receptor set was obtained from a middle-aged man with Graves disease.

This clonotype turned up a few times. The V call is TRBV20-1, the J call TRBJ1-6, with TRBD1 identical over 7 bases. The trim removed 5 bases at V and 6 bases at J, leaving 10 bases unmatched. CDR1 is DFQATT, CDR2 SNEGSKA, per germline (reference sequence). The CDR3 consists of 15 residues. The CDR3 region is CSALPGGTVNSPLHF. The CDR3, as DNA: TGCAGTGCTTTACCAGGAGGGACAGTTAATTCACCCCTCCACTTT.

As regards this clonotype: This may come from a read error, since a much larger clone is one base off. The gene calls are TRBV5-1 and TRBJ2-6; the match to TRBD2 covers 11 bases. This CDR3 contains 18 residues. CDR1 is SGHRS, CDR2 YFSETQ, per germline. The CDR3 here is CASSLDGTSGSGANVLAF. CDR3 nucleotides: TGCGCCAGCAGCTTGGATGGGACTAGCGGATCTGGGGCCAACGTCCTGGCTTTC.

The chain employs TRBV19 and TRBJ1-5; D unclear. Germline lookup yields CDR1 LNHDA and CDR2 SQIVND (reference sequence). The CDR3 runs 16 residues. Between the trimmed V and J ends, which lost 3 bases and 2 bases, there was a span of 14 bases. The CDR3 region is CASSIEVDRGNQPQHF. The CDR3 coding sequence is TGTGCCAGTAGTATTGAGGTGGATAGAGGCAATCAGCCCCAGCATTTT.

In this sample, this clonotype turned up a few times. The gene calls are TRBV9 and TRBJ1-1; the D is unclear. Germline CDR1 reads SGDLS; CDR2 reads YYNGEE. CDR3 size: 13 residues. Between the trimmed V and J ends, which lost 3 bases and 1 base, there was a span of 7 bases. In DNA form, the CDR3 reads TGTGCCAGCAGCGCACCTGGGAACACTGAAGCTTTCTTT. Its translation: CASSAPGNTEAFF. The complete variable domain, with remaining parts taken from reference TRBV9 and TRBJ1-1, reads DSGVTQTPKHLITATGQRVTLRCSPRSGDLSVYWYQQSLDQGLQFLIQYYNGEERAKGNILERFSAQQFPDLHSELNLSSLELGDSALYFCASSAPGNTEAFFGQGTRLTVV.

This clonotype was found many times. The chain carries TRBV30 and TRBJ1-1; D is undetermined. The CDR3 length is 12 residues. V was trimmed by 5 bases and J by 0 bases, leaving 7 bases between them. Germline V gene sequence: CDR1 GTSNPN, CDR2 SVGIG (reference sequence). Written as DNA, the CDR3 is TGTGCCTGGGCGGGCATGAACACTGAAGCTTTCTTT. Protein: CAWAGMNTEAFF. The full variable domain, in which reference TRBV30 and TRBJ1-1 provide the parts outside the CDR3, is SQTIHQWPATLVQPVGSPLSLECTVEGTSNPNLYWYRQAAGRGLQLLFYSVGIGQISSEVPQNLSASRPQDRQFILSSKKLLLSDSGFYLCAWAGMNTEAFFGQGTRLTVV.

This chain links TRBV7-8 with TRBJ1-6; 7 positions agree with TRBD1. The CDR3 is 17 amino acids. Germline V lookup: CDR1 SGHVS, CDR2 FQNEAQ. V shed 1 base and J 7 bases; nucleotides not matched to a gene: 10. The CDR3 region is CASSLEGTAMPNSPLHF. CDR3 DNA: TGTGCCAGCAGCTTAGAGGGGACAGCTATGCCCAATTCACCCCTCCACTTT.

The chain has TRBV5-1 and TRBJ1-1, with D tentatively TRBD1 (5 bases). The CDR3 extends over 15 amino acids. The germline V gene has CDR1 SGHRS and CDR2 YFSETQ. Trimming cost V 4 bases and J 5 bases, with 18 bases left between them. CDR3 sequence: CASSGGRSGGTEAFF. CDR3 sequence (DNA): TGCGCCAGCAGCGGGGGACGCTCTGGGGGTACTGAAGCTTTCTTT.

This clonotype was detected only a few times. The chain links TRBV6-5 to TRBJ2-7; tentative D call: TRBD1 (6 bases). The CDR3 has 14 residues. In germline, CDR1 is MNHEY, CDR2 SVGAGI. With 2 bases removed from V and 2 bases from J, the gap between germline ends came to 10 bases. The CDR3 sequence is CASSYTQGAYEQYF. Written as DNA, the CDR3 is TGTGCCAGCAGTTACACACAGGGCGCCTACGAGCAGTACTTC.

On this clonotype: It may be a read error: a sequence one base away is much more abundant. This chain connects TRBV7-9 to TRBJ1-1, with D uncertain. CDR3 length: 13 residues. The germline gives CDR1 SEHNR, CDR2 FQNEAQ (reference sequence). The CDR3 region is CAISLGPASEAFF. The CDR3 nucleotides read TGTGCCATCAGCTTAGGGCCAGCTAGTGAAGCTTTCTTT.

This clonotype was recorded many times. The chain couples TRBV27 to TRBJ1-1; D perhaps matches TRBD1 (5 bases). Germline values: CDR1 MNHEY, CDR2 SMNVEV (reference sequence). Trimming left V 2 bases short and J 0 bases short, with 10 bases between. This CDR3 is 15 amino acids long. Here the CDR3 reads CASSLEGIMNTEAFF. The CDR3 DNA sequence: TGTGCCAGCAGTTTAGAGGGGATTATGAACACTGAAGCTTTCTTT.

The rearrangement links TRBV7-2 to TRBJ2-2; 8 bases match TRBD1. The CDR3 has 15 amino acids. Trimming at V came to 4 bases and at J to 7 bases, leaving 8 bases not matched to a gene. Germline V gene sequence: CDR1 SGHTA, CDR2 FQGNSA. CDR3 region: CASSSRDRHNGELFF. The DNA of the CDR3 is TGTGCCAGCAGCTCCCGGGACAGGCATAACGGGGAGCTGTTTTTT.

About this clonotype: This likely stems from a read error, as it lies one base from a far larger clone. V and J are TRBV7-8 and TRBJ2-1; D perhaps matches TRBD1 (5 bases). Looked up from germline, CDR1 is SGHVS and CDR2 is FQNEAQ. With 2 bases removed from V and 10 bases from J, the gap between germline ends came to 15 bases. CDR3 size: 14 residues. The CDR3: CASSLRAGAYEQFF. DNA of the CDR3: TGTGCCAGCAGCTTACGGGCTGGGGCCTACGAGCAGTTCTTC.

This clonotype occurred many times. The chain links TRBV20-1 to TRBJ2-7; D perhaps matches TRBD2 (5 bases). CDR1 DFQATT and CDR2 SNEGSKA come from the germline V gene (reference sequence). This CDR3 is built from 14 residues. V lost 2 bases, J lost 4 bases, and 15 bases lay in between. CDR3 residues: CSARSTLASYEQYF. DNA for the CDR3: TGCAGTGCTAGAAGTACGCTAGCTTCGTACGAGCAGTACTTC.

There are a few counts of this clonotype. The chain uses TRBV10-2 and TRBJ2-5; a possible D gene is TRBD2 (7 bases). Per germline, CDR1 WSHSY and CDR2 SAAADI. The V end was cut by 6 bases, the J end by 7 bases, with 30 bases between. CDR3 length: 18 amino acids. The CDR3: CASSPGQTGGRGFRTQYF. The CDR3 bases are TGCGCCAGCAGCCCGGGACAAACGGGCGGGAGAGGATTTAGGACCCAGTACTTC.

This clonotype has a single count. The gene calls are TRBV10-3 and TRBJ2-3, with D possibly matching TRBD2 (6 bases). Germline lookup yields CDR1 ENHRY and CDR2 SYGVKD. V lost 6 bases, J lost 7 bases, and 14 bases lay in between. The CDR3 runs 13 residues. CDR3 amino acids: CAIRDRDLNTQYF. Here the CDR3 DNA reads TGTGCCATCAGAGATCGGGACTTGAATACGCAGTATTTT.

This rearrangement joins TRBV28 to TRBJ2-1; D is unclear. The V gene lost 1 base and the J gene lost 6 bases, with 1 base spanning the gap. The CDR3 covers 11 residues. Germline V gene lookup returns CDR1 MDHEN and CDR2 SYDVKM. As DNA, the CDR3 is TGTGCCAGCAGTTTATTCAATGAGCAGTTCTTC. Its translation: CASSLFNEQFF. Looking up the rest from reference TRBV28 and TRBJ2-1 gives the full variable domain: DVKVTQSSRYLVKRTGEKVFLECVQDMDHENMFWYRQDPGLGLRLIYFSYDVKMKEKGDIPEGYSVSREKKERFSLILESASTNQTSMYLCASSLFNEQFFGPGTRLTVL.